One sample yielded the 13 T cell receptor beta chains listed below, sequenced in a study of cytomegalovirus exposure and HLA in healthy donors. The PCR had 60 Vbeta and 13 Jbeta primers. The method was immunoSEQ multiplex PCR; TCRdb's version includes in-frame clones alone and lacks a portion of them. The repertoire consists of some 140,000 clones, with approximately 90% occurring once and the leading ten covering about 5%. The sample consisted of PBMCs. Receptor source: a woman under 40 in good health and CMV-seronegative.

The rearrangement links TRBV5-1 to TRBJ2-6, with a tentative D call TRBD1 (6 bases). The CDR3 extends over 19 amino acids. The ends were cut back, 2 bases at V and 1 base at J, with 19 bases in the middle. From germline, CDR1 is SGHRS and CDR2 YFSETQ. The CDR3 DNA sequence: TGCGCCAGCAGCTTATTGTGGGGGCCTTCTAAATCTGGGGCCAACGTCCTGACTTTC. This sequence encodes CASSLLWGPSKSGANVLTF.

The V call is TRBV11-2, the J call TRBJ2-1, with D maybe TRBD2 (6 bases). Trimming removed 3 bases at V and 7 bases at J, with 13 bases between. The CDR3 covers 14 residues. Germline loops: CDR1 SGHAT, CDR2 FQNNGV. CDR3 residues: CASSFSAGPNEQFF. CDR3 sequence (DNA): TGTGCCAGCAGCTTTTCGGCGGGACCAAATGAGCAGTTCTTC.

This clone came up a few times. CDR3 coding DNA: TGTGCCAGCAGCCCCCGACTAGCGGGGGCCACAGATACGCAGTATTTT. Translation: CASSPRLAGATDTQYF. The genes are TRBV5-4 and TRBJ2-3; 12 bases map to TRBD2. J was trimmed by 2 bases and V by 4 bases; bases with no gene match: 5. The germline V gene has CDR1 SGHNT and CDR2 YYREEE (reference sequence). The CDR3 runs to 16 residues.

The genes are TRBV4-2 and TRBJ2-5; 8 bases line up with TRBD2. The assigned J gene may be wrong: the sequence end matches TRBJ2-7 better. This CDR3 comprises 15 residues. Germline V gives CDR1 LGHNA, CDR2 YNFKEQ. The CDR3: CASSQQRERGYEQYF. CDR3 bases: TGTGCCAGCAGCCAACAGCGGGAGCGGGGGTACGAGCAGTACTTC.

This clone was seen a handful of times. The chain combines TRBV5-4 with TRBJ1-1; TRBD1 might be the D (5 bases). Germline assignment: CDR1 SGHNT and CDR2 YYREEE (reference sequence). The CDR3 extends over 15 amino acids. V was clipped by 4 bases and J by 1 base, with 14 bases between them. The CDR3 DNA follows: TGTGCCAGCAGCCGGGGGGTCGACAGGAACACTGAAGCTTTCTTT. As protein: CASSRGVDRNTEAFF.

V is TRBV5-5 and J is TRBJ2-5, with 8 bases matching TRBD2. The J segment lost 2 bases and the V segment lost 2 bases, leaving 5 bases of the junction unmatched. The CDR3 has 15 amino acids. The germline V gene encodes CDR1 SGHKS and CDR2 YYEKEE (reference sequence). Written as DNA, the CDR3 is TGTGCCAGCAGCTTCGTCGGGAGGGATCAAGAGACCCAGTACTTC. Protein: CASSFVGRDQETQYF.

This clone was counted ten times or more. The gene calls are TRBV7-2 and TRBJ1-5; 8 bases map to TRBD1. Germline CDR1 SGHTA, CDR2 FQGNSA. CDR3 length: 13 residues. The V and J ends lost 5 bases and 5 bases, in that order; junction bases with no gene match: 2. The CDR3 nucleotides read TGTGCCAGCAGCGGGACAGGTGATCAGCCCCAGCATTTT. The encoded protein is CASSGTGDQPQHF.

The J gene is TRBJ2-1, the V gene TRBV20-1; the D is unclear. Germline CDR1 and CDR2: DFQATT and SNEGSKA (reference sequence). Deletions cut 6 bases from V and 8 bases from J, with 11 bases between. This CDR3 comprises 11 residues. The CDR3 nucleotides read TGCAGTGCGCCGGAGATCTATGAGCAGTTCTTC. Translation: CSAPEIYEQFF.

The V and J genes are TRBV6-5 and TRBJ1-6, with 8 bases matching TRBD1. Trimming cost V 6 bases and J 4 bases; bases outside gene matches: 5. Germline V gene lookup returns CDR1 MNHEY and CDR2 SVGAGI. The CDR3 contains 15 residues. The CDR3 reads CASRPTGGYNSPLHF. CDR3 nucleotides: TGTGCCAGCAGACCTACAGGGGGGTATAATTCACCCCTCCACTTT.

This clone turned up a few times. The chain is built from TRBV2 and TRBJ1-2; 8 bases map to TRBD1. V gave up 8 bases and J gave up 7 bases; unmatched junction bases: 3. The CDR3 totals 11 residues. The germline V gene has CDR1 SNHLY and CDR2 FYNNEI. CDR3 sequence (DNA): TGTGCCAGCTCGACAGGGGTTGGCTACACCTTC. Its translation is CASSTGVGYTF.

CDR3 loop: CASGQGLGYEQYF. CDR3 bases: TGTGCCAGCGGACAGGGGCTAGGGTACGAGCAGTACTTC. The rearrangement joins TRBV11-3 to TRBJ2-7, with TRBD1 identical over 9 bases. This CDR3 region has 13 residues. V gave up 8 bases and J gave up 4 bases; unmatched junction bases: 6. Per the germline V gene, CDR1 is SGHNT and CDR2 is YENEEA.

This chain uses TRBV27 with TRBJ2-1, with a weak D call TRBD2 (5 bases). Germline V lookup: CDR1 MNHEY, CDR2 SMNVEV (reference sequence). The CDR3 loop spans 14 amino acids. V was cut by 0 bases and J by 4 bases, with 7 bases left in between. CDR3 amino acids: CASSLSGGYNEQFF. The CDR3 DNA reads as TGTGCCAGCAGTTTATCGGGCGGGTACAATGAGCAGTTCTTC.

The chain links TRBV7-3 to TRBJ2-3, with 8 bases that match TRBD2. V gave up 6 bases and J gave up 3 bases; unmatched junction bases: 11. This CDR3 contains 16 residues. Germline V gives CDR1 SGHTA, CDR2 FQGTGA. CDR3 residues: CASSFRPGGPTDTQYF. Here the CDR3 DNA reads TGTGCCAGCAGTTTTCGCCCGGGGGGGCCTACAGATACGCAGTATTTT.